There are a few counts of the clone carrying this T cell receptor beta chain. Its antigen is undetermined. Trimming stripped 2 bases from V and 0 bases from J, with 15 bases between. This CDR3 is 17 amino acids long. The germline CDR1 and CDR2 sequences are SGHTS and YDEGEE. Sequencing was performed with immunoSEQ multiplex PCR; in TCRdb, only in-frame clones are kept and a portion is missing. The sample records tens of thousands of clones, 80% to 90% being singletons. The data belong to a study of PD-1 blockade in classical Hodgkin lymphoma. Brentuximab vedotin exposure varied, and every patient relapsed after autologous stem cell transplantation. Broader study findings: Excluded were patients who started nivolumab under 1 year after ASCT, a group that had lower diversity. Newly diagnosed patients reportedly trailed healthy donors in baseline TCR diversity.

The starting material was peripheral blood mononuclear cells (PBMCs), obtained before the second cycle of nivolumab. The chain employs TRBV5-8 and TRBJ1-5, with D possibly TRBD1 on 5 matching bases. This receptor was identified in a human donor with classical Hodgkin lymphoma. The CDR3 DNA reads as TGTGCCAGCAGCTTCCCCGTTGGGGGATATAGCAATCAGCCCCAGCATTTT. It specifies CASSFPVGGYSNQPQHF.